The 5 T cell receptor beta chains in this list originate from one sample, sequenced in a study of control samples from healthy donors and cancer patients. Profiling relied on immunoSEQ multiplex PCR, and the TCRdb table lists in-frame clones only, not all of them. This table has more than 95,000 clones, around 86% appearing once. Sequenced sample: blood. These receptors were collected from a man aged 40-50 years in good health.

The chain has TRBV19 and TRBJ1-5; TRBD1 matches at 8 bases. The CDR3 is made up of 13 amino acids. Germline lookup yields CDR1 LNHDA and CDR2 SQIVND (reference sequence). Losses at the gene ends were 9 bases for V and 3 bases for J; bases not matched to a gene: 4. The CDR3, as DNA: TGTGCCAGCGGACAGGGCCTCAATCAGCCCCAGCATTTT. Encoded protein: CASGQGLNQPQHF.

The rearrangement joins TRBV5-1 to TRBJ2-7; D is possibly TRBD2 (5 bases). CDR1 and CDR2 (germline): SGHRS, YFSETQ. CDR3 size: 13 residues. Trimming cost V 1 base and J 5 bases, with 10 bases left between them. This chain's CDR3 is CASSLTGYDEQYF. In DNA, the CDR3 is TGCGCCAGCAGCTTGACGGGGTACGACGAGCAGTACTTC. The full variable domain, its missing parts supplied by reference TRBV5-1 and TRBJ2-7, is KAGVTQTPRYLIKTRGQQVTLSCSPISGHRSVSWYQQTPGQGLQFLFEYFSETQRNKGNFPGRFSGRQFSNSRSEMNVSTLELGDSALYLCASSLTGYDEQYFGPGTRLTVT.

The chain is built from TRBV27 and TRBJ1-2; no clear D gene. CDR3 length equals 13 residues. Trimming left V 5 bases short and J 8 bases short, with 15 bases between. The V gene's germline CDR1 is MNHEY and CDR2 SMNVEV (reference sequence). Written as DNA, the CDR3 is TGTGCCAGCAGTCATCAGGAATTCTACGGCTACACCTTC. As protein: CASSHQEFYGYTF.

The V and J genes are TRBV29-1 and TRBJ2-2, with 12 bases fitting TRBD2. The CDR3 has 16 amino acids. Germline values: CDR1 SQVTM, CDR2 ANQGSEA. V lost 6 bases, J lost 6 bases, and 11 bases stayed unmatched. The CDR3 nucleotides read TGCAGCGTCTTTTCGCGGACTAGCGGGGTACCCGGGGAGCTGTTTTTT. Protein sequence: CSVFSRTSGVPGELFF.

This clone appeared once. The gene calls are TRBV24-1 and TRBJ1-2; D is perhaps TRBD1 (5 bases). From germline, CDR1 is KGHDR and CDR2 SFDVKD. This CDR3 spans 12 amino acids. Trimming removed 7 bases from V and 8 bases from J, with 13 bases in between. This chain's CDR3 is CATRGTAGGYTF. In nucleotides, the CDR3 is TGTGCCACCAGGGGGACCGCTGGGGGCTACACCTTC.